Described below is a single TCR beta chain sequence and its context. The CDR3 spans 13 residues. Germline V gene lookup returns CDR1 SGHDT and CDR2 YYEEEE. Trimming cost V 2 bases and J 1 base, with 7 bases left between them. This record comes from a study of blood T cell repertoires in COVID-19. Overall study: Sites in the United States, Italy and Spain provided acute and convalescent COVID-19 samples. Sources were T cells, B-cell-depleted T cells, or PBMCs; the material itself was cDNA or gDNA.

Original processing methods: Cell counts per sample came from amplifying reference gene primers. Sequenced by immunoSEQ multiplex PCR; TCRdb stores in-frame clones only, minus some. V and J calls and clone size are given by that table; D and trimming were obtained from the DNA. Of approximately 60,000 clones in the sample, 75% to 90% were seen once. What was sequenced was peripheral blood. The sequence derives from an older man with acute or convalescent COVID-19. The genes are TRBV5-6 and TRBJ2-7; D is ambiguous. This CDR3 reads CASSFWASYEQYF. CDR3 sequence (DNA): TGTGCCAGCAGCTTTTGGGCATCCTACGAGCAGTACTTC.